The next 5 T cell receptor beta chains were all read from a single sample in a study of T cells in Graves' hyperthyroidism and ophthalmopathy (dated by TCRdb to about 2019). The receptor library was made with multiplex PCR. Instrument on record: Illumina HiSeq 2000. TCR beta CDR3 regions were amplified from RNA transcripts. The TCR CDR3 was subjected to a first round of RT-PCR using the HTBI primer set and the Qiagen OneStep RT-PCR kit. TCRdb trimmed the raw reads at Q25, called clones with MiXCR and kept productive beta chains. Every CDR3 protein is listed once, alongside the most common genes and DNA of its rows. Counted in this sample were roughly 290,000 distinct CDR3 sequences; 15% to 20% of them appeared once. The ten largest clonotypes hold approximately 60% of the sample. The sequenced material came from blood. Receptors were obtained from a woman aged 55-75 years with Graves' ophthalmopathy.

The rearrangement uses TRBV20-1 and TRBJ1-2; D is uncertain. The CDR3 sequence is 14 residues long. Germline V gene sequence: CDR1 DFQATT, CDR2 SNEGSKA (reference sequence). Between the trimmed V and J ends, which lost 6 bases and 5 bases, there was a span of 19 bases. CDR3 loop: CSAPNGHTQYGYTF. For the CDR3, the DNA is TGCAGTGCCCCTAACGGCCACACTCAATATGGCTACACCTTC.

The CDR3 DNA is TGTGCCAGCAGACGCGGGACAGGATACACCGGGGAGCTGTTTTTT. Translating it yields CASRRGTGYTGELFF. This chain links TRBV6-2 or TRBV6-3 with TRBJ2-2, with 8 bases that match TRBD1. The CDR3 runs to 15 residues. Germline V gene sequence: CDR1 MNHEY, CDR2 SVGEGT. V was clipped by 6 bases and J by 3 bases; unmatched bases: 6.

With respect to this clonotype: A much larger clone lies one base from this, so it may be a read error. The chain recombines TRBV30 with TRBJ1-1; D is undetermined. The CDR3 is 13 amino acids. Trimming shortened V by 4 bases and J by 6 bases, and 15 bases separated the two germline ends. CDR1 and CDR2 from the germline V gene are GTSNPN and SVGIG (reference sequence). The CDR3 spells CAWNPWKSAEAFF. CDR3 nucleotide sequence: TGTGCCTGGAACCCCTGGAAGTCCGCTGAAGCTTTCTTT. Using reference TRBV30 and TRBJ1-1 for the parts outside the CDR3, the full variable domain is SQTIHQWPATLVQPVGSPLSLECTVEGTSNPNLYWYRQAAGRGLQLLFYSVGIGQISSEVPQNLSASRPQDRQFILSSKKLLLSDSGFYLCAWNPWKSAEAFFGQGTRLTVV.

The chain carries TRBV11-2 and TRBJ2-1, with D tentatively TRBD1 or TRBD2 (5 bases each). Between the trimmed V and J ends, which lost 3 bases and 8 bases, there was a span of 14 bases. This CDR3 spans 14 amino acids. Per the germline V gene, CDR1 is SGHAT and CDR2 is FQNNGV. The CDR3 DNA reads as TGTGCCAGCAGCTTTCGGGACCCGATGGATGAGCAGTTCTTC. This encodes CASSFRDPMDEQFF.

The J gene is TRBJ2-3, the V gene TRBV12-5, with 7 positions matching TRBD1. Germline CDR1 LGHNT, CDR2 FRNRAP. This CDR3 comprises 16 residues. V shed 5 bases and J 3 bases; nucleotides not matched to a gene: 11. In DNA, the CDR3 is TGTGCTAGTGGTCCCAAGGGGGCGTTTTTAACAGATACGCAGTATTTT. Its protein is CASGPKGAFLTDTQYF. The variable domain in full, completed from reference TRBV12-5 and TRBJ2-3, reads DARVTQTPRHKVTEMGQEVTMRCQPILGHNTVFWYRQTMMQGLELLAYFRNRAPLDDSGMPKDRFSAEMPDATLATLKIQPSEPRDSAVYFCASGPKGAFLTDTQYFGPGTRLTVL.